These 19 T cell receptor beta chains came from one sample sequenced in a study of response to subunit inactivated influenza vaccine. TCRdb re-analysed the RT-PCR reads in MiXCR, keeping a single row per CDR3 protein. Of some 640,000 distinct CDR3 sequences listed, around 14% are singletons. The source was PBMCs from blood, collected 14 to 15 days before vaccination. The receptors originated from a man aged 50-60 years who received an inactivated influenza vaccine.

The chain has TRBV15 and TRBJ2-1, with 10 bases lining up with TRBD2. Germline values: CDR1 LNHNV, CDR2 YYDKDF (reference sequence). The CDR3 loop spans 15 amino acids. V lost 6 bases and J lost 1; bases outside the gene matches: 3. CDR3 residues: CATRVAGGSYNEQFF. CDR3 coding DNA: TGTGCCACCAGGGTAGCGGGAGGTTCCTACAATGAGCAGTTCTTC.

This chain uses TRBV12-3 or TRBV12-4 with TRBJ2-1, with 8 bases fitting TRBD1. Losses at the gene ends were 6 bases for V and 14 bases for J; bases not matched to a gene: 9. The CDR3 totals 12 residues. As DNA, the CDR3 is TGTGCCAGCAGCCCCAGGGGGCAGGAGGAGTTCTTC. Translating it yields CASSPRGQEEFF.

This clonotype was counted ten times or more. The chain has TRBV5-1 and TRBJ2-3; 10 positions match TRBD1. V lost 4 bases and J lost 2; bases outside the gene matches: 4. From germline, CDR1 is SGHRS and CDR2 YFSETQ. The CDR3 totals 15 residues. The CDR3 DNA reads as TGCGCCAGCAGCGTCGGGACAGGGGCCACAGATACGCAGTATTTT. This codes for CASSVGTGATDTQYF.

This clonotype was counted a few times. The chain links TRBV6-1 to TRBJ2-3; D not resolved. V was pared by 0 bases and J by 2 bases, with 12 bases between. The CDR3 consists of 16 residues. The V gene's germline CDR1 is MNHNS and CDR2 SASEGT. The CDR3 DNA follows: TGTGCCAGCAGTGAAGCGACCCGTTTCTCCACAGATACGCAGTATTTT. Amino acid sequence: CASSEATRFSTDTQYF.

The chain is built from TRBV7-2 and TRBJ2-3; D unresolved. This CDR3 has 13 residues. CDR1 is SGHTA and CDR2 is FQGNSA in the germline V gene. Trimming cost V 5 bases and J 5 bases, with 11 bases left between them. The CDR3 DNA reads TGTGCCAGCAGCCCCGACTTGGGAGATACGCAGTATTTT. Its translation is CASSPDLGDTQYF.

This clonotype was recorded many times. This chain links TRBV29-1 with TRBJ2-1; TRBD2 might be the D (6 bases). Germline V gene lookup returns CDR1 SQVTM and CDR2 ANQGSEA. CDR3 length equals 13 residues. V was clipped by 2 bases and J by 8 bases, with 13 bases between them. The CDR3: CSVETPASDEQFF. CDR3 DNA: TGCAGCGTTGAAACCCCGGCTAGCGATGAGCAGTTCTTC.

The chain joins TRBV4-1 to TRBJ2-7, with a tentative D call TRBD2 (5 bases). Germline V gives CDR1 MGHRA, CDR2 YSYEKL. Trimming shortened V by 4 bases and J by 6 bases, and 16 bases separated the two germline ends. CDR3 length: 14 residues. The CDR3 here is CASSRGLLYPEQYF. In nucleotides, the CDR3 is TGCGCCAGCAGCCGAGGACTTTTGTACCCCGAGCAGTACTTC.

The gene calls are TRBV29-1 and TRBJ1-2; no reliable D call. The CDR3 is 11 residues long. The V gene's germline CDR1 is SQVTM and CDR2 ANQGSEA. V lost 3 bases, J lost 3 bases, and 5 bases lay in between. CDR3 region: CSVDGDYGYTF. DNA of the CDR3: TGCAGCGTTGACGGGGACTATGGCTACACCTTC.

This clonotype was seen more than once but under ten times. The rearrangement joins TRBV27 to TRBJ1-1; D is uncertain. V was trimmed by 5 bases and J by 2 bases, leaving 18 bases between them. Germline CDR1 MNHEY, CDR2 SMNVEV (reference sequence). The CDR3 runs 16 residues. CDR3 region: CASSPRRRYRNTEAFF. The DNA of the CDR3 is TGTGCCAGCAGTCCGCGCCGACGGTACAGAAACACTGAAGCTTTCTTT.

In this sample, this clonotype turned up a few times. The gene calls are TRBV20-1 and TRBJ1-1; tentative D call: TRBD1 (5 bases). The V and J ends lost 2 bases and 4 bases respectively, with 17 bases between them. The CDR3 sequence is 15 residues long. Germline loops: CDR1 DFQATT, CDR2 SNEGSKA (reference sequence). In nucleotides, the CDR3 is TGCAGTGCTAGACCCCCAGCCAGGGTGTCCACTGAAGCTTTCTTT. It is translated as CSARPPARVSTEAFF.

This clonotype has ten or more counts. The J gene is TRBJ2-5, the V gene TRBV12-3 or TRBV12-4; D gene unclear. The CDR3 is 13 residues long. V lost 3 bases and J 7 bases, leaving 12 bases between the germline ends. CDR3 sequence (DNA): TGTGCCAGCAGTTTGGGCGTACCGGGGACCCAGTACTTC. Its protein product is CASSLGVPGTQYF.

A few counts support this clonotype. V usage is TRBV7-2 and J usage is TRBJ1-1; 7 bases are a match to TRBD1. Trimming took 5 bases from V and 11 from J; bases not matched to a gene: 14. Germline V gene sequence: CDR1 SGHTA, CDR2 FQGNSA. The CDR3 length is 14 residues. The CDR3 reads CASSNPGGGLGAFF. In DNA form, the CDR3 reads TGTGCCAGCAGCAACCCAGGGGGTGGACTGGGGGCTTTCTTT.

The chain links TRBV25-1 to TRBJ2-3, with D perhaps being TRBD1 or TRBD2 (5 bases each). V was cut by 1 base and J by 4 bases, with 12 bases left in between. This CDR3 spans 15 amino acids. Germline V lookup: CDR1 MGHDK, CDR2 SYGVNS. The CDR3 protein is CASSELGDLSDTQYF. The CDR3 DNA reads TGTGCCAGCAGTGAATTGGGGGACCTCTCAGATACGCAGTATTTT.

A note on this clonotype: A much larger clone differs by one base, so this may be a read error. The chain is built from TRBV29-1 and TRBJ2-7, with 10 bases that match TRBD1. The J call may be faulty, since TRBJ2-1 better matches the DNA end. From germline, CDR1 is SQVTM and CDR2 ANQGSEA. The CDR3 sequence is 13 residues long. The CDR3 loop reads CSVGQGTPYEQFF. The CDR3 DNA reads as TGCAGCGTGGGACAGGGGACCCCCTACGAGCAGTTCTTC.

The V and J genes are TRBV4-3 and TRBJ2-3; 11 nucleotides match TRBD2. Germline CDR1 and CDR2: LGHNA and YSLEER. The CDR3 has 16 amino acids. V dropped 1 base and J dropped 6; count of bases not matched to a gene: 6. In DNA form, the CDR3 reads TGCGCCAGCAGCCAAGTTGTGGGACTAGCGGCGGATACGCAGTATTTT. Translating it yields CASSQVVGLAADTQYF.

This clonotype was seen a handful of times. This chain joins TRBV29-1 and TRBJ2-5; maybe TRBD1 (5 bases). The CDR3 sequence is 12 residues long. Trimming pared 5 bases from V and 0 bases from J, leaving 7 bases between. CDR1 is SQVTM and CDR2 is ANQGSEA in the germline V gene. In nucleotides, the CDR3 is TGCAGCGTTTACAGGAACCAAGAGACCCAGTACTTC. Protein: CSVYRNQETQYF.

The gene calls are TRBV6-1 and TRBJ2-7, with TRBD1 matching over 10 bases. CDR1 is MNHNS, CDR2 SASEGT, per germline. V shed 6 bases, J shed 2 bases, and the junction held 7 bases outside the gene matches. This CDR3 is built from 15 residues. CDR3 sequence reads: CASRFRDRGTYEQYF. The CDR3 DNA reads as TGTGCCAGCAGATTCCGGGACAGGGGTACCTACGAGCAGTACTTC.

This clonotype showed up just a few times. The junction departs from germline at one end; a sequencing error may be responsible. The chain carries TRBV4-3 and TRBJ2-5; the match to TRBD2 covers 7 bases. The CDR3 has 16 residues. The germline CDR1 and CDR2 sequences are LGHNA and YSLEER. CDR3 amino acids: CASSQDPPTSREIQYF. As DNA, the CDR3 is TGCGCCAGCAGCCAAGATCCTCCGACTAGCCGAGAGATCCAGTACTTC.

This chain joins TRBV2 and TRBJ2-6; D gene ambiguous. Germline V gives CDR1 SNHLY, CDR2 FYNNEI. V shed 5 bases and J shed 0 bases, with 17 bases lying between them. CDR3 length: 18 amino acids. The CDR3 sequence: CASSTRRKVSSGANVLTF. Written as DNA, the CDR3 is TGTGCCAGCAGTACCCGGCGAAAGGTTAGCTCTGGGGCCAACGTCCTGACTTTC. Full variable domain (remainder filled in from reference TRBV2 and TRBJ2-6): EPEVTQTPSHQVTQMGQEVILRCVPISNHLYFYWYRQILGQKVEFLVSFYNNEISEKSEIFDDQFSVERPDGSNFTLKIRSTKLEDSAMYFCASSTRRKVSSGANVLTFGAGSRLTVL.